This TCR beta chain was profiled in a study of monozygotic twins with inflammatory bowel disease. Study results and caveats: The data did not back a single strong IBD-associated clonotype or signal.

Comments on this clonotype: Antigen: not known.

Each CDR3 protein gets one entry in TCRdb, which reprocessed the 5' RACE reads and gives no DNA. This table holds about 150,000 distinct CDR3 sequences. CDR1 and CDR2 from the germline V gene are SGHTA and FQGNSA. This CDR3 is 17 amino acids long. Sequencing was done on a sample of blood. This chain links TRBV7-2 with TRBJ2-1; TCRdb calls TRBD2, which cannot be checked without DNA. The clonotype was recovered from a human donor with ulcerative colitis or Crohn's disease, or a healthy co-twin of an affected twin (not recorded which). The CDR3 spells CASSLLSGGAGYNEQFF.